The following is a T cell receptor (beta chain) sequence with its context. Its recognized antigen is unknown. Nothing much larger sits one base from this clone, and base qualities are not available. V is reduced by 2 bases and J by 7 bases, leaving a spacing of 24 bases between them. The CDR3 spans 17 residues, from the cysteine through the phenylalanine. Only the CDR3 DNA stays, 51 bases, in frame from base 1. The germline V gene sets CDR1 to SGHTA and CDR2 to FQGNSA. The data were obtained in a study of T-cell reconstitution after alpha-beta-depleted transplantation in children (TCRdb year 2016). For the study in its entirety: The study quantitatively tracked T-cell immune reconstitution after TCRalphabeta/CD19-depleted allogeneic hematopoietic cell transplantation in children using TCR repertoire profiling.

The method behind the library was PCR. The sample was run on an Illumina HiSeq 2500. Molecular barcoding was employed in the preparation of TCR libraries, with unique molecular identifiers being used to normalize TCRbeta repertoire quantification. Starting from the raw public reads, TCRdb applied fastp trimming at Q25, assembled clones with MiXCR and retained in-frame beta chains. CDR3 protein duplicates are merged, each entry listing the most common genes and DNA. The sample table holds approximately 640,000 distinct CDR3 sequences, of which around 17% were seen once. Approximately 1% of the sample is taken by the ten largest.

The receptor chain draws on TRBV7-2 and TRBJ2-7, and possibly TRBD2, on 6 matching bases. The sequenced sample was PBMCs from the stem cell graft donor, obtained from the stem cell graft. The sequence was obtained from a human donor who donated a stem cell graft to a child with acute myeloid leukemia. The encoded CDR3 is CASSLRETGDPGGEQYF. The base sequence is TGTGCCAGCAGCTTACGAGAAACGGGGGACCCCGGCGGGGAGCAGTACTTC.